Presented here are 5 T cell receptor beta chains from one specimen sequenced in a study of blood T cell repertoires in COVID-19. Sequenced by immunoSEQ multiplex PCR; TCRdb stores in-frame clones only, minus some. The data hold 150,000 to 200,000 clones, with around 80% observed a single time. The sequencing input was PBMCs or T cells enriched from blood (not recorded which). These TCRs come from a man in his forties who had recovered from COVID-19.

V is TRBV6-5 and J is TRBJ1-2; weak D call: TRBD1 (6 bases). Germline-derived CDR1 and CDR2 are MNHEY and SVGAGI. V lost 9 bases, J lost 1 base, and 18 bases lay in between. This CDR3 contains 15 residues. The CDR3 is CASRAGGGSNYGYTF. DNA of the CDR3: TGTGCCAGTAGAGCCGGGGGGGGCAGTAACTATGGCTACACCTTC.

The chain carries TRBV21-1 and TRBJ1-3; the table names TRBD1, a call not compared with the DNA. TRBV21-1 is labeled a pseudogene. The CDR3 spans 16 residues. The CDR3 sequence is CARRFPQGHSGNTIYF. The CDR3 DNA reads as TGTGCCCGTCGTTTCCCCCAGGGGCACTCTGGAAACACCATATATTTT.

The sample holds a few counts of this clone. The V call is TRBV5-8, the J call TRBJ1-4; TRBD1 agrees at 10 bases. Trimming cost V 5 bases and J 8 bases; bases outside gene matches: 9. Germline lookup yields CDR1 SGHTS and CDR2 YDEGEE. The CDR3 spans 15 residues. CDR3 sequence reads: CASRQTGQGMEKLFF. CDR3 in DNA: TGTGCCAGCAGGCAGACGGGACAGGGGATGGAAAAACTGTTTTTT.

V is TRBV2 and J is TRBJ2-1; tentatively, D is TRBD2 (7 bases). This CDR3 contains 14 residues. The germline CDR1 and CDR2 sequences are SNHLY and FYNNEI. Trimming took 8 bases from V and 0 from J, leaving 11 bases between them. Here the CDR3 DNA reads TGTGCCAGCCTAGGGGGGGGCTCCTACAATGAGCAGTTCTTC. Translating gives CASLGGGSYNEQFF.

This clone came up once. This chain connects TRBV19 to TRBJ2-7; possible D gene TRBD1, 6 bases. Germline V gene lookup returns CDR1 LNHDA and CDR2 SQIVND (reference sequence). V was pared by 4 bases and J by 1 base, with 14 bases between. The CDR3 loop spans 15 amino acids. The CDR3 loop reads CASSTRTDFSYEQYF. In DNA, the CDR3 is TGTGCCAGTAGTACACGGACAGACTTTTCCTACGAGCAGTACTTC.